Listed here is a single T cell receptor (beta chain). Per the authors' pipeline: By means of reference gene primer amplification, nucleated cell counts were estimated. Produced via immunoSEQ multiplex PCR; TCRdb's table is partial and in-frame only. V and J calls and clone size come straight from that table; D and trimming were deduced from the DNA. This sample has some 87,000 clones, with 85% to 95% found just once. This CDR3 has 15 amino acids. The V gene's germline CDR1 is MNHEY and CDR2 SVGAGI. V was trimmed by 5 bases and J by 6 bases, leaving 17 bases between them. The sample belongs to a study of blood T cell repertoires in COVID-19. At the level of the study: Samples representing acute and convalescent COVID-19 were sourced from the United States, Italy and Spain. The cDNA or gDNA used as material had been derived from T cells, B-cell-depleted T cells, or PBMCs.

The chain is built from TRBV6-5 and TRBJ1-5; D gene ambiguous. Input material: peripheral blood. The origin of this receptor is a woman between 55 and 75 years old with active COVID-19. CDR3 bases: TGTGCCAGCAGTACCCTAGCCAGTGGTACTCAGCCCCAGCATTTT. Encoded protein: CASSTLASGTQPQHF.